This is a list of T cell receptor beta chains from one sample in a study of cytomegalovirus exposure and HLA in healthy donors. The repertoire was sequenced with immunoSEQ multiplex PCR; TCRdb's copy has only in-frame clones and lacks some. The table lists roughly 170,000 clones, roughly 71% of them singletons. The sequenced material came from PBMCs. The receptors derive from a girl under 18 in good health and CMV-seronegative. Both conserved end residues are part of each CDR3. A D gene is named only where the DNA matches it firmly. Size is stated for part of the rows, as once, few or many counts, or as a class when the clone is expanded.

TRBV2,13,TRBJ1-5,.,.,TGTGCCAGCACCCCCAGGCCAAATCAGCCCCAGCATTTT,CASTPRPNQPQHF
TRBV7-9,14,TRBJ1-2,.,.,TGTGCCAGCAGCTTATATAATTCAGGGGATGGCTACACCTTC,CASSLYNSGDGYTF
TRBV6-1,12,TRBJ2-7,.,.,TGTGCCAGCAGTGGCGCGGGACAGTTTACGTACTTC,CASSGAGQFTYF
TRBV5-1,16,TRBJ2-1,few,TRBD2,TGCGCCAGCAGCACAGGACTAGCGGGGGGGCTCAATGAGCAGTTCTTC,CASSTGLAGGLNEQFF
TRBV2,14,TRBJ2-1,.,.,TGTGCCAGCAGTGAAACAGGTACCTACAATGAGCAGTTCTTC,CASSETGTYNEQFF
TRBV21-1,16,TRBJ2-5,once,.,TGTGCCAGCAGCAAAGTCATCGGACTAGCGGAAGAGACCCAGTACTTC,CASSKVIGLAEETQYF
TRBV23-1,15,TRBJ2-2,.,.,TGCGCCAGCAGTCAATCGTCAGGGTTGGCCGGGGAGCTGTTTTTT,CASSQSSGLAGELFF
TRBV6-5,15,TRBJ1-2,.,TRBD1,TGTGCCAGCAGCCCGGACAGGGGGATTTTCTATGGCTACACCTTC,CASSPDRGIFYGYTF
TRBV5-1,15,TRBJ2-2,few,.,TGCGCCAGCAGCTCTACGACAGGGAACACCGGGGAGCTGTTTTTT,CASSSTTGNTGELFF
TRBV7-9,15,TRBJ1-2,.,.,TGTGCCAGCAGCCCCCACAGGGCCCCTAACTATGGCTACACCTTC,CASSPHRAPNYGYTF
TRBV6-1,14,TRBJ2-7,many,.,TGTGCCAGCAGTGGTCGGGGGGCCTCCTACGAGCAGTACTTC,CASSGRGASYEQYF
TRBV27,13,TRBJ1-5,few,.,TGTGCCAGCAGGGGGCGGCGGTATCAGCCCCAGCATTTT,CASRGRRYQPQHF
TRBV5-4,16,TRBJ2-2,.,TRBD2,TGTGCCAGCAGCTCGACGGGGGGTAGATTGACCGGGGAGCTGTTTTTT,CASSSTGGRLTGELFF
TRBV28,13,TRBJ1-5,.,.,TGTGCCGCCGTCCGGGGGAGGCGTCAGCCCCAGCATTTT,CAAVRGRRQPQHF
TRBV7-8,18,TRBJ1-4,.,TRBD1,TGTGCCAGCAGCTTAGTCGGTTTTGTGGGACAGGGGGGTGAAAAACTGTTTTTT,CASSLVGFVGQGGEKLFF
TRBV5-1,13,TRBJ1-2,.,.,TGCGCCAGCAGCTCGGGTCCGCCGGGGGGCTACACCTTC,CASSSGPPGGYTF
TRBV5-1,16,TRBJ2-2,.,TRBD2,TGCGCCAGCAGCCCGGGACTAGCGGGGGGCACCGGGGAGCTGTTTTTT,CASSPGLAGGTGELFF
TRBV5-1,14,TRBJ2-7,.,TRBD1,TGCGCCAGCAGCTCGAGACAGGGGGCGGGCGAGCAGTACTTC,CASSSRQGAGEQYF
TRBV13,15,TRBJ2-7,.,TRBD1,TGTGCCAGCAGCGGAGGGACAGGGGGATTCTCCGAGCAGTACTTC,CASSGGTGGFSEQYF
TRBV9,17,TRBJ2-3,.,TRBD2,TGTGCCAGCAGCGTAGATTCACGGCGGGGGGGTTCAGATACGCAGTATTTT,CASSVDSRRGGSDTQYF
TRBV29-1,13,TRBJ2-1,.,TRBD2,TGCAGCGGGAGCGGGGGGGCACACAATGAGCAGTTCTTC,CSGSGGAHNEQFF
TRBV7-9,12,TRBJ1-1,.,.,TGTGCCAGCAGCCCCCCCCTAGTGGTAGCTTTCTTT,CASSPPLVVAFF
TRBV27,16,TRBJ2-3,.,.,TGTGCCAGCAGAATGGGAACAGGGTCCCCGGGAAATACGCAGTATTTT,CASRMGTGSPGNTQYF
TRBV6-1,13,TRBJ2-6,medium-sized,TRBD1,TGTGCCAGTGGACAGGGTGGGGCCAACGTCCTGACTTTC,CASGQGGANVLTF
TRBV5-1,15,TRBJ2-7,.,.,TGCGCCAGCTCCCCCGACAGGAGCGAATTCTACGAGCAGTACTTC,CASSPDRSEFYEQYF
TRBV7-9,15,TRBJ2-4,.,TRBD2,TGTGCCAGCAGTCCAACTAGCGACGGGAAGAACATTCAGTACTTC,CASSPTSDGKNIQYF
TRBV5-6,15,TRBJ1-1,.,.,TGTGCCAGCAGCTCGTTCGGGACAAGGGGTACTGAAGCTTTCTTT,CASSSFGTRGTEAFF
TRBV5-1,14,TRBJ2-5,.,TRBD1,TGCGCCAGCAGCTTGGCCACAGGGGGCGGGACCCAGTACTTC,CASSLATGGGTQYF
TRBV27,15,TRBJ1-5,.,.,TGTGCCAGCAGTTCACTGTCTTTAGTAAATCAGCCCCAGCATTTT,CASSSLSLVNQPQHF